The rows below give T cell receptor beta chains drawn from one sample of a study of beta chain features in type 1 diabetes. This table comes from immunoSEQ multiplex PCR, and its TCRdb copy is limited to in-frame clones, with some not included. This sample has more than 200,000 clones, with roughly 16% found just once. What was sequenced was naive CD4+ T cells from blood. The receptor set was obtained from a man aged 25-45 years with type 1 diabetes. Each CDR3 is given with its conserved first and last residue. The D gene is left open where the match is weak. Rows may omit the clone size; those that give it use once, few, many or a size class.

TRBJ2-1 NA TRBV4-1 TRBD1 TGTGCCAGCAGCCAAGAGACAGGGAAGCAGTTCTTC CASSQETGKQFF
TRBJ2-7 once TRBV28 NA TGTGCCAGCCTGACTAGTTTCCACGAGCAGTACTTC CASLTSFHEQYF
TRBJ1-5 few TRBV15 NA TGTGCCACCAGCAGAACCCTGGGACCGATTAGCAATCAGCCCCAGCATTTT CATSRTLGPISNQPQHF
TRBJ1-2 few TRBV29-1 NA TGCAGCTTTGGGATGGCAGACCCTCCCGTCGAAACCTTC CSFGMADPPVETF
TRBJ2-7 few TRBV6-1 NA TGTGCCAGCAGTGGTGTCCTTCCCTACGAGCAGTACTTC CASSGVLPYEQYF
TRBJ2-7 NA TRBV29-1 NA TGCAGCGTTGAGAAACAGGTTAGCAACGAGCAGTACTTC CSVEKQVSNEQYF
TRBJ2-3 few TRBV9 TRBD1 TGTGCCAGCAGCCCCTGGACAGGTCCAGATACGCAGTATTTT CASSPWTGPDTQYF
TRBJ2-3 NA TRBV9 TRBD2 TGTGCCAGCAGCGTAGGGACTAGTGGTTCAGATACGCAGTATTTT CASSVGTSGSDTQYF
TRBJ2-1 NA TRBV5-1 NA TGCGCCAGCAGCGCACAACAAGACAATGAGCAGTTCTTC CASSAQQDNEQFF
TRBJ2-7 few TRBV29-1 NA TGCAGCGTTGGAGAGTTCTCCTACGAGCAGTACTTC CSVGEFSYEQYF
TRBJ2-7 few TRBV25-1 NA TGTGCCAGCAGTGAATATCGGCAGGGATGGGGGCAGTACTTC CASSEYRQGWGQYF
TRBJ1-5 NA TRBV30 NA TGTGCCTGGAGTGCGCGACAGGGCAATCAGCCCCAGCATTTT CAWSARQGNQPQHF
TRBJ2-1 few TRBV29-1 NA TGCAGCCTGATAGTTGGTCGGACGCTTTACAATGAGCAGTTCTTC CSLIVGRTLYNEQFF
TRBJ2-5 few TRBV7-2 TRBD2 TGTGCCAGCAGCCGGACTAGCGGGAGGGCCAGAGAGACCCAGTACTTC CASSRTSGRARETQYF
TRBJ2-7 few TRBV7-9 NA TGTGCCAGCAGCATCTCGACAGGAGGGGTCGAGCAGTACTTC CASSISTGGVEQYF
TRBJ1-5 NA TRBV30 NA TGTGCCTGGAGTGTATACCAGGGTATTAGCAATCAGCCCCAGCATTTT CAWSVYQGISNQPQHF
TRBJ2-1 few TRBV9 NA TGTGCCAGCAGTGAACTGGGTCGGCAATATGAGCAGTTCTTC CASSELGRQYEQFF
TRBJ2-1 NA TRBV7-9 TRBD1 TGTGCCAGCAGCCTGACAGGGTTTGAGCAGTTCTTC CASSLTGFEQFF
TRBJ2-1 few TRBV2 NA TGTGCCAGCAGTGAAGGACTTAGCTCCTACAATGAGCAGTTCTTC CASSEGLSSYNEQFF
TRBJ2-2 few TRBV29-1 TRBD2 TGCACCAAACCTCCGGGACTAGCGGGAGAGGACACCGGGGAGCTGTTTTTT CTKPPGLAGEDTGELFF
TRBJ2-1 NA TRBV19 TRBD1 TGTGCCAGTAGTATCATGGGACAGGGGAATAATGAGCAGTTCTTC CASSIMGQGNNEQFF
TRBJ1-4 few TRBV25-1 NA TGTGCCAGCAGTGCCTCAAGGGGGGAAAAACTGTTTTTT CASSASRGEKLFF
TRBJ1-1 few TRBV29-1 NA TGCAGCGTCCGATTGAACACTGAAGCTTTCTTT CSVRLNTEAFF
TRBJ2-5 few TRBV19 NA TGTGCCAGTAGTATAGATCCAGGATCTCAAGAGACCCAGTACTTC CASSIDPGSQETQYF
TRBJ2-3 NA TRBV7-2 NA TGTGCCAGCAGCTCGCGGGACTTAACAGATACGCAGTATTTT CASSSRDLTDTQYF
TRBJ1-1 NA TRBV7-9 NA TGTGCCAGCAGGGGGGCAGGGCCGAACACTGAAGCTTTCTTT CASRGAGPNTEAFF
TRBJ2-7 few TRBV29-1 NA TGCAGCGTTGGGGCCCTTCGCGAGCAGTACTTC CSVGALREQYF
TRBJ2-1 NA TRBV5-4 NA TGTGCCAGCAGCCCTCAGCGGGCTTACTACAATGAGCAGTTCTTC CASSPQRAYYNEQFF
TRBJ2-1 few TRBV5-1 NA TGCGCCAGCAGCTTCATGGGTTCGAGCAATGAGCAGTTCTTC CASSFMGSSNEQFF
TRBJ1-2 few TRBV7-2 NA TGTGCCAGCAGCTTTTCGAACAGTAACTATGGCTACACCTTC CASSFSNSNYGYTF
TRBJ1-5 few TRBV30 TRBD1 TGTGCCTGGAGTACACAGGGGAACCAGCCCCAGCATTTT CAWSTQGNQPQHF
TRBJ2-3 NA TRBV25-1 NA TGTGCCAGCAGTGACCCTGGGACGGGGACAGATACGCAGTATTTT CASSDPGTGTDTQYF
TRBJ2-3 NA TRBV9 NA TGTGCCAGCAGCCTTGGGACGGCTGGTGCAGATACGCAGTATTTT CASSLGTAGADTQYF
TRBJ1-5 few TRBV30 NA TGTGCCTGGAGCGCGACAGTTAGCAATCAGCCCCAGCATTTT CAWSATVSNQPQHF
TRBJ2-3 few TRBV29-1 NA TGCAGCGTTGTCCGAGCCACAGATACGCAGTATTTT CSVVRATDTQYF
TRBJ2-3 once TRBV4-1 TRBD1 TGCGCCAGCAGCCAGCGGGACAGGACCACAGATACGCAGTATTTT CASSQRDRTTDTQYF
TRBJ2-1 few TRBV18 TRBD1 TGTGCCAGCTCATGGGACAGGGACAATGAGCAGTTCTTC CASSWDRDNEQFF
TRBJ2-5 few TRBV6-1 NA TGTGCCAGCAGTGGTTCGACTAGACTCCAAGAGACCCAGTACTTC CASSGSTRLQETQYF
TRBJ2-3 few TRBV29-1 TRBD2 TGCAGCGTAAAGCGGGAGGGCTTAGGATTCACAGATACGCAGTATTTT CSVKREGLGFTDTQYF
TRBJ2-1 NA TRBV29-1 TRBD2 TGCAGCGTGGGCTACAGCGGGAAATCCTACAATGAGCAGTTCTTC CSVGYSGKSYNEQFF
TRBJ2-7 few TRBV7-3 NA TGTGCCAGCAGCCCCGGGTGGACTGGAGACGAGCAGTACTTC CASSPGWTGDEQYF
TRBJ2-7 few TRBV19 TRBD1 TGTGCCAGTAGTATCGACAGGGAATACGAGCAGTACTTC CASSIDREYEQYF
TRBJ2-5 few TRBV29-1 TRBD2 TGCAGCGTTCCCACTCGCGGGAGCCGTGAGACCCAGTACTTC CSVPTRGSRETQYF
TRBJ2-2 NA TRBV29-1 NA TGCAGCGCCATCCTAGACTCCTACGGACGGACCGGGGAGCTGTTTTTT CSAILDSYGRTGELFF
TRBJ2-7 NA TRBV30 NA TGTGCCTGGAGTGTACTAAGAGGGGGTCTCTACGAGCAGTACTTC CAWSVLRGGLYEQYF
TRBJ2-7 few TRBV20-1 NA TGCAGTGTTGGGGCCCTCTACGAGCAGTACTTC CSVGALYEQYF
TRBJ2-6 few TRBV7-9 NA TGTGCCAGCAGCTCGCGTAACTCTGGGGCCAACGTCCTGACTTTC CASSSRNSGANVLTF
TRBJ2-4 few TRBV30 TRBD2 TGTGCCTGGAGTGTCCTAGCGGGATCGGAGTACTTC CAWSVLAGSEYF
TRBJ1-4 few TRBV7-2 NA TGTGCCAGCAGCCGACAGCGGGCTAATGAAAAACTGTTTTTT CASSRQRANEKLFF
TRBJ2-4 few TRBV23-1 NA TGCGCCAGCAGTCAATCGGGGGGCGTCAAAAACATTCAGTACTTC CASSQSGGVKNIQYF
TRBJ1-2 NA TRBV5-6 NA TGTGCCAGCGCTTTGGCATCAGGATCCTATGGCTACACCTTC CASALASGSYGYTF
TRBJ2-1 NA TRBV9 TRBD1 TGTGCCAGCAGCACCCTTGGGACAGGGATCAATGAGCAGTTCTTC CASSTLGTGINEQFF
TRBJ2-7 NA TRBV5-5 NA TGTGCCAGCAGCCCTACAGGGACCTACGAGCAGTACTTC CASSPTGTYEQYF
TRBJ2-3 NA TRBV29-1 NA TGCAGCTTCAGAAGGGGTGGTAGCACAGATACGCAGTATTTT CSFRRGGSTDTQYF
TRBJ1-2 few TRBV7-9 NA TGTGCCAGCAGCTTAGTGAACAGGGTGATGGATGGCTACACCTTC CASSLVNRVMDGYTF
TRBJ2-5 few TRBV7-9 NA TGTGCCAGCAGGCCCCCCATGGGGGAGACCCAGTACTTC CASRPPMGETQYF
TRBJ2-1 few TRBV11-2 NA TGTGCCAGCAGCTCTAGCAATGAGCAGTTCTTC CASSSSNEQFF
TRBJ2-1 NA TRBV5-1 TRBD1 TGCGCCAGCAGCTCGGGACAGCCGTCCAATGAGCAGTTCTTC CASSSGQPSNEQFF
TRBJ1-1 NA TRBV9 NA TGTGCCAGCAGCGTAGACCGGGGACCGAACACTGAAGCTTTCTTT CASSVDRGPNTEAFF